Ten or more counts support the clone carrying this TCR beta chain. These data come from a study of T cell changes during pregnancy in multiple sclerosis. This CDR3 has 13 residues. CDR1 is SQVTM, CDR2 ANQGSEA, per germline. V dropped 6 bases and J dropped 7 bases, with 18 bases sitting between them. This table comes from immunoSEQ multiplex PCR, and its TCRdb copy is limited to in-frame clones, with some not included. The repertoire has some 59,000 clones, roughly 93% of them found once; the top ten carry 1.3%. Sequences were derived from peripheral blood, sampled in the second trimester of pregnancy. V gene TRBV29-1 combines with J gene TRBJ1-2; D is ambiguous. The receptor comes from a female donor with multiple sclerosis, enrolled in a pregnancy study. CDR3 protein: CSVFWTAAAGYTF. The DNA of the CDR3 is TGCAGCGTCTTTTGGACCGCAGCGGCTGGCTACACCTTC.